The following is a T cell receptor (beta chain) sequence with its context. Trimming took off 1 base at V and 5 bases at J, with 6 bases between the two ends. The CDR3 contains 13 residues. Germline V gives CDR1 LNHDA, CDR2 SQIVND (reference sequence). Original data processing: Estimated nucleated cell counts came from reference gene primer amplification. The table came from immunoSEQ multiplex PCR; TCRdb's copy has only in-frame clones and leaves some out. The D gene and trimming were derived from the DNA, and the V and J assignments and clone size from that table. The sample includes about 160,000 clones, more than 75% of them seen just once. Seattle's cohort entered during active infection and was followed longitudinally. The sample originates from a study of blood T cell repertoires in COVID-19. Study-level background: The United States, Italy and Spain were the sources of the acute and convalescent COVID-19 samples. T cells, B-cell-depleted T cells, or PBMCs supplied cDNA or gDNA.

This chain links TRBV19 with TRBJ1-5, with D possibly being TRBD1 (5 bases). The sample taken for sequencing was peripheral blood. The sequence came from a man in his fifties or sixties with COVID-19, enrolled during active disease. CDR3 residues: CASSIGGDQPQHF. CDR3 coding DNA: TGTGCCAGTAGTATAGGGGGGGATCAGCCCCAGCATTTT.